This T cell receptor (beta chain) was obtained from a study of circulating CD8 cells and anti-PD-1 response in melanoma. The QIAseq Immune Repertoire TCR panel built the libraries from approximately 15 ng of total RNA. MiXCR was run by TCRdb on the reads, yielding one entry per CDR3 protein. In the table there are fewer than 800 distinct CDR3 sequences, under 14% of which are singletons. Study results and limitations: Some patients were treatment-naive; others were previously treated.

Between the trimmed V and J ends, which lost 3 bases and 6 bases, there was a span of 14 bases. Germline lookup yields CDR1 LNHDA and CDR2 SQIVND (reference sequence). The length of the CDR3 is 14 residues. This clonotype is labeled medium-sized (0.01 to 0.1%). Its antigen remains unknown. From live CD3+CD8+TCRalphabeta+ cells, four PD-1 and/or TIGIT subsets were sorted. The TCR comes from a human donor with melanoma. The input for sequencing was CD8+ T cells from PBMCs, taken at baseline or after one month of anti-PD-1 therapy (not recorded which). The chain employs TRBV19 and TRBJ1-2; maybe TRBD1 (5 bases). DNA of the CDR3: TGTGCCAGTAGTATGATGGGACCCTGGGATGGCTACACCTTC. Translating gives CASSMMGPWDGYTF.